This TCR beta chain was recorded in a study of T-cell memory formation after mild COVID-19. Trimming removed 4 bases from V and 6 bases from J, with 13 bases in between. Germline V gene sequence: CDR1 SNHLY, CDR2 FYNNEI. The CDR3 spans 14 residues. On this clonotype: Its antigen is undetermined.

General observations from the study: Contracting clones from day 15 to 85 showed balanced CD4/CD8; later expanders favored CD4+. That cross-reactive memory joined was suggested by some responding clones appearing in pre-infection memory. Second-wave clones peaking on day 37 lacked confirmed SARS-CoV-2 specificity.

TCRdb redid the calling of the 5' RACE reads with MiXCR, one entry per CDR3 protein. Of approximately 250,000 distinct CDR3 sequences listed, about 17% were seen once; the top ten hold over 20%. The sequence came from a man between 18 and 35 years old who had mild COVID-19 (a few samples of this study predate the infection). Cell type and time point are not known. Sequencing was performed on PBMCs or a T cell subset sorted from them (not recorded which). The chain recombines TRBV2 with TRBJ1-5, with D perhaps matching TRBD1 (6 bases). The CDR3 sequence is CASSGLDRSQPQHF. The CDR3, as DNA: TGTGCCAGCAGTGGGTTAGACAGGAGTCAGCCCCAGCATTTT. The entire variable domain, with the rest obtained from reference TRBV2 and TRBJ1-5, is as follows: EPEVTQTPSHQVTQMGQEVILRCVPISNHLYFYWYRQILGQKVEFLVSFYNNEISEKSEIFDDQFSVERPDGSNFTLKIRSTKLEDSAMYFCASSGLDRSQPQHFGDGTRLSIL.